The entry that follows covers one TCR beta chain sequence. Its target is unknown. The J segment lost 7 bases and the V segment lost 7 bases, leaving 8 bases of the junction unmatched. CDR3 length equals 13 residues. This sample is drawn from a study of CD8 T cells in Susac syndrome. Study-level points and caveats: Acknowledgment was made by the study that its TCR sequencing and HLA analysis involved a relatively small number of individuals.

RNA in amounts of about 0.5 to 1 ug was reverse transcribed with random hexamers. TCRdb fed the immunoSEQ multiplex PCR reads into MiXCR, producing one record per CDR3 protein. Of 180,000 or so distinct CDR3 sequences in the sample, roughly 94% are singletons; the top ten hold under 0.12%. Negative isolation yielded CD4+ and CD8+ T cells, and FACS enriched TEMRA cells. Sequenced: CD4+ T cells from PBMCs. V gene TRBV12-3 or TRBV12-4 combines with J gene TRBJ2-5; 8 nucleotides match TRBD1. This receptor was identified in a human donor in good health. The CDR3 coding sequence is TGTGCCAGCACCAGGGGGCAAGAGGGGACCCAGTACTTC. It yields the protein CASTRGQEGTQYF.